This entry is about one TCR beta chain. Its antigen is unknown. The PCR ran on 60 Vbeta and 13 Jbeta primers. Produced via immunoSEQ multiplex PCR; TCRdb's table is partial and in-frame only. The sample lists 85,000 to 90,000 clones, about 75% seen once, with over 9% in the top ten. This sample was included in a study of cytomegalovirus exposure and HLA in healthy donors. Study-wide results and caveats: Analysis was performed later, and it showed HLA-associated TCR beta chains to be more clonally expanded than equally common others. It was reported that TCR beta sequences correctly inferred the HLA-A and HLA-B alleles for most subjects.

Germline CDR1 reads MDHEN; CDR2 reads SYDVKM. The CDR3 totals 16 residues. V lost 4 bases and J lost 3; bases outside the gene matches: 10. Sequencing input: PBMCs. V and J are TRBV28 and TRBJ1-2, with 8 bases fitting TRBD1. The clonotype was recovered from a young man in good health and CMV-seropositive. The CDR3 protein is CASSSYRRGLDYGYTF. DNA for the CDR3: TGTGCCAGCAGTTCTTACCGCAGGGGGCTAGACTATGGCTACACCTTC.